The TCR beta chain described here comes from a study of blood T cell repertoires in COVID-19. On the study more broadly: The cDNA or gDNA used as material had been derived from T cells, B-cell-depleted T cells, or PBMCs.

The assay was immunoSEQ multiplex PCR, and TCRdb's table has in-frame clones only and misses some. The profile covers around 100,000 clones, with around 90% appearing a single time and 5% taken by the ten largest. Germline CDR1 and CDR2: SNHLY and FYNNEI. The V and J ends lost 2 bases and 6 bases, in that order; junction bases with no gene match: 14. CDR3 size: 19 residues. The J gene is TRBJ2-3, the V gene TRBV2; 13 bases agree with TRBD2. Sequencing was performed on peripheral blood. The sequence came from a human donor in a cohort sampled during active COVID-19. The CDR3 protein is CASSESTLLLAGGPDTQYF. CDR3 DNA: TGTGCCAGCAGTGAAAGTACCCTCTTACTAGCGGGAGGGCCGGATACGCAGTATTTT.